The 21 T cell receptor beta chains listed next were all sequenced from one sample in a study of T cell repertoires in cytomegalovirus infection. In TCRdb, the reads were re-called with MiXCR into one record per CDR3 protein. The sample includes 630,000 or so distinct CDR3 sequences, more than 20% of them seen just once. Sequencing used CD8+ T cells from PBMCs. The receptors originated from a human donor in good health (CMV status not recorded). Some clones in this sample may be carry-over from other donors' samples.

This clonotype has a handful of counts. The chain combines TRBV7-9 with TRBJ2-4; D is possibly TRBD2 (6 bases). CDR1 and CDR2 from the germline V gene are SEHNR and FQNEAQ (reference sequence). The CDR3 has 16 residues. V gave up 5 bases and J gave up 7 bases, with 21 bases separating them. CDR3 in amino acids: CASSEPGAPGRNIQYF. The CDR3, as DNA: TGTGCCAGCAGCGAACCGGGCGCCCCAGGGAGGAACATTCAGTACTTC.

The chain carries TRBV5-4 and TRBJ2-3, with 10 bases that match TRBD2. This CDR3 region has 15 residues. V shed 3 bases and J 6 bases; nucleotides not matched to a gene: 7. Germline V gives CDR1 SGHNT, CDR2 YYREEE (reference sequence). For the CDR3, the DNA is TGTGCCAGCAGCTGGGGACTAGCGCAGGGGGATACGCAGTATTTT. It translates to CASSWGLAQGDTQYF.

This clonotype was observed at least ten times. The gene calls are TRBV7-9 and TRBJ2-3; D unresolved. The germline V gene encodes CDR1 SEHNR and CDR2 FQNEAQ (reference sequence). Between the trimmed V and J ends, which lost 5 bases and 13 bases, there was a span of 19 bases. The CDR3 is made up of 13 amino acids. CDR3: CASSLPLRSEKYF. In DNA, the CDR3 is TGTGCCAGCAGCCTCCCCCTCAGGAGCGAAAAGTATTTT.

The gene calls are TRBV10-3 and TRBJ2-1; D possibly corresponds to TRBD2 (5 bases). The CDR3 has 13 residues. V gave up 0 bases and J gave up 9 bases, with 9 bases separating them. Germline values: CDR1 ENHRY, CDR2 SYGVKD. CDR3 sequence: CAISESRVLEQFF. CDR3 nucleotides: TGTGCCATCAGTGAGTCGAGGGTCCTTGAGCAGTTCTTC.

Details on this clonotype: A single base separates this from a much larger clone, so it may be a read error. The V gene is TRBV28, the J gene TRBJ2-2, with TRBD1 matching over 8 bases. The CDR3 loop spans 12 amino acids. CDR1 and CDR2 (germline): MDHEN, SYDVKM. CDR3 sequence reads: CASPGGTGGLFF. CDR3 coding DNA: TGTGCCAGCCCAGGGGGCACCGGGGGGCTGTTTTTT.

With respect to this clonotype: This may arise from a read error, as a much more abundant clone is one base away. The genes are TRBV27 and TRBJ1-5; D is undetermined. Germline assignment: CDR1 MNHEY and CDR2 SMNVEV (reference sequence). The V gene lost 0 bases and the J gene lost 0 bases, with 3 bases spanning the gap. The CDR3 totals 14 residues. The CDR3 loop reads CASSLSRSNQPQHF. The CDR3 bases are TGTGCCAGCAGTTTATCGCGTAGCAATCAGCCCCAGCATTTT.

The genes are TRBV14 and TRBJ2-7; D uncertain. Germline V gives CDR1 SGHDN, CDR2 FVKESK. The V end was cut by 1 base, the J end by 7 bases, with 8 bases between. The CDR3 has 12 residues. The CDR3 DNA is TGTGCCAGCAGCCAAGTTGTTTGGGAGCAGTACTTC. This gives the protein CASSQVVWEQYF.

There are many counts of this clonotype. The chain recombines TRBV7-9 with TRBJ1-2; no clear D. Germline V CDR1 and CDR2: SEHNR, FQNEAQ (reference sequence). There are 13 residues in the CDR3. The V end lost 4 bases, the J end lost 3 bases, and 9 bases lay between the germline ends. CDR3 residues: CASSSGPHYGYTF. The CDR3 region has the DNA TGTGCCAGCAGCTCAGGACCACACTATGGCTACACCTTC.

The sample holds many counts of this clonotype. This chain joins TRBV13 and TRBJ2-7, with TRBD2 matching 7 bases. This CDR3 comprises 14 residues. Germline CDR1 is PRHDT and CDR2 is FYEKMQ (reference sequence). Trimming removed 4 bases from V and 2 bases from J; junction bases left unmatched: 5. The DNA of the CDR3 is TGTGCCAGCAGCTCCCGGGGGGAAGCCTACGAGCAGTACGTC. This codes for CASSSRGEAYEQYV.

This clonotype showed up just a few times. The CDR3 spells CASSFRESPYNEQFF. In DNA, the CDR3 is TGTGCCAGCAGCTTCAGGGAAAGCCCCTACAATGAGCAGTTCTTC. This sequence joins TRBV7-9 and TRBJ2-1; D may be TRBD1 (5 bases). Trimming took 3 bases from V and 2 from J, leaving 11 bases between them. This CDR3 contains 15 residues. Germline V lookup: CDR1 SEHNR, CDR2 FQNEAQ (reference sequence).

The sample holds one count of this clonotype. V is TRBV28 and J is TRBJ2-7, with D possibly being TRBD2 (5 bases). Germline loops: CDR1 MDHEN, CDR2 SYDVKM. V was trimmed by 5 bases and J by 7 bases, leaving 12 bases between them. The CDR3 contains 12 residues. The CDR3 spells CASSHRGREQYV. CDR3 sequence (DNA): TGTGCCAGCAGTCACCGGGGTCGTGAGCAGTACGTC.

This clonotype appeared many times. The rearrangement links TRBV7-8 to TRBJ2-7, with 7 bases aligning to TRBD2. The CDR3 loop spans 13 amino acids. Trimming removed 5 bases from V and 3 bases from J; junction bases left unmatched: 4. Germline loops: CDR1 SGHVS, CDR2 FQNEAQ. CDR3 amino acids: CASSRSGDYEQYV. In DNA, the CDR3 is TGTGCCAGCAGCCGGAGCGGGGACTACGAGCAGTACGTC.

The rearrangement uses TRBV18 and TRBJ2-5; no clear D gene. The length of the CDR3 is 12 residues. V was shortened by 2 bases and J by 3 bases, with 4 bases between the two germline ends. Germline CDR1 is KGHSH and CDR2 is LQKENI. The CDR3 spells CASSPWEETQYF. DNA for the CDR3: TGTGCCAGCTCACCATGGGAAGAGACCCAGTACTTC. Together with reference TRBV18 and TRBJ2-5, the CDR3 gives the full variable domain: NAGVMQNPRHLVRRRGQEARLRCSPMKGHSHVYWYRQLPEEGLKFMVYLQKENIIDESGMPKERFSAEFPKEGPSILRIQQVVRGDSAAYFCASSPWEETQYFGPGTRLLVL.

This clonotype showed up many times. This rearrangement joins TRBV7-2 to TRBJ1-4; D ambiguous. V lost 5 bases, J lost 5 bases, and 24 bases lay in between. CDR1 SGHTA and CDR2 FQGNSA come from the germline V gene. This CDR3 has 18 amino acids. Here the CDR3 reads CASSAYPPDRRKNEKLFF. CDR3 bases: TGTGCCAGCAGCGCCTACCCCCCTGACCGACGCAAGAATGAAAAACTGTTTTTT.

About this clonotype: Since a much larger clone is just one base distant, this may be a read error. The rearrangement links TRBV7-8 to TRBJ2-7; D possibly corresponds to TRBD2 (7 bases). The V gene lost 5 bases and the J gene lost 2 bases, with 16 bases spanning the gap. CDR1 is SGHVS and CDR2 is FQNEAQ in the germline V gene. The CDR3 has 15 amino acids. CDR3: CASSPPRGGAYEQYF. The CDR3 DNA follows: TGTGCCAGCAGCCCCCCCAGAGGGGGGGCCTACGAGCAGTACTTC.

The table lists this clonotype with a few counts. V is TRBV6-8 and J is TRBJ2-1, with 8 bases that match TRBD2. This CDR3 contains 17 residues. Trimming removed 0 bases from V and 3 bases from J; junction bases left unmatched: 7. The germline V gene has CDR1 MNHGY and CDR2 SAAAGT. Here the CDR3 reads CASSYSTAGVIYNEQFF. The CDR3 DNA reads TGTGCCAGCAGTTACTCGACAGCGGGGGTTATCTACAATGAGCAGTTCTTC.

The CDR3 loop reads CASSNRTGGHQPQHF. CDR3 coding DNA: TGTGCCAGCAGCAACCGGACAGGGGGGCATCAGCCCCAGCATTTT. V and J are TRBV7-8 and TRBJ1-5, with 10 bases that match TRBD1. Germline CDR1 SGHVS, CDR2 FQNEAQ. The CDR3 sequence is 15 residues long. Unmatched junction bases numbered 6, after V lost 5 bases and J lost 5 bases. Supplemented by reference TRBV7-8 and TRBJ1-5, the full variable domain reads GAGVSQSPRYKVAKRGQDVALRCDPISGHVSLFWYQQALGQGPEFLTYFQNEAQLDKSGLPSDRFFAERPEGSVSTLKIQRTQQEDSAVYLCASSNRTGGHQPQHFGDGTRLSIL.

The rearrangement uses TRBV9 and TRBJ2-6; D gene unclear. The germline CDR1 and CDR2 sequences are SGDLS and YYNGEE. The CDR3 consists of 15 residues. Trimming took off 4 bases at V and 2 bases at J, with 10 bases between the two ends. The CDR3 nucleotides are TGTGCCAGCAGCCCTGTGGAAACTGGGGCCAACGTCCTGACTTTC. Encoded protein: CASSPVETGANVLTF.

This clonotype was detected a few times. The chain combines TRBV20-1 with TRBJ1-6; 7 positions agree with TRBD1. Germline V gene lookup returns CDR1 DFQATT and CDR2 SNEGSKA (reference sequence). Trimming cost V 0 bases and J 9 bases; bases outside gene matches: 11. The CDR3 spans 16 residues. CDR3 protein: CSARDPDRPYRSPLHF. The CDR3, as DNA: TGCAGTGCTAGAGACCCGGACAGGCCCTACCGTTCACCCCTCCACTTT.

This clonotype appeared a few times. CDR3 sequence reads: CASSFGGSQYF. The CDR3 bases are TGTGCCAGCAGCTTCGGAGGATCCCAGTACTTC. The J gene is TRBJ2-5, the V gene TRBV5-4; possibly TRBD2 for D (5 bases). V dropped 2 bases and J dropped 9 bases, with 8 bases sitting between them. The CDR3 is 11 residues long. CDR1 is SGHNT and CDR2 is YYREEE in the germline V gene (reference sequence).

The chain couples TRBV5-1 to TRBJ2-5; D not certain. Germline V gene lookup returns CDR1 SGHRS and CDR2 YFSETQ. The CDR3 totals 15 residues. V was cut by 0 bases and J by 2 bases, with 11 bases left in between. DNA of the CDR3: TGCGCCAGCAGCTTGGAGAATGGACGGCAAGAGACCCAGTACTTC. Protein sequence: CASSLENGRQETQYF.